The T cell receptor (beta chain) under discussion was sequenced for a study of shared clonotypes between healthy human individuals. CDR3 length: 14 amino acids. Germline loops: CDR1 SGHTS, CDR2 YDEGEE. V dropped 0 bases and J dropped 0 bases, with 7 bases sitting between them. Naive CD8 cells lacked CD45RO, underwent positive selection for CCR7 and left out terminally differentiated effector memory CD45RA+ cells. General study findings and limits: Rarefaction showed that sequencing of sorted subsets was incomplete (despite large depth). Generally, naive subsets came out with larger estimated richness than memory subsets.

Samples underwent the assay at deep level. The data were produced by immunoSEQ multiplex PCR, yet TCRdb's version contains in-frame clones alone and is incomplete. The profile shows about 2.2 million clones, 80% to 95% of them singletons. A remark on this clone: What it binds is not known.

This clonotype was obtained from a man aged 18 to 35 in good health. Some clones in this sample may be carry-over from other donors' samples. The material sequenced was naive CD8+ T cells from PBMCs. J is TRBJ2-7 and V is TRBV5-8, with no clear D. Here the CDR3 reads CASSLAGSSYEQYF. CDR3 nucleotides: TGTGCCAGCAGCTTGGCCGGCAGCTCCTACGAGCAGTACTTC.